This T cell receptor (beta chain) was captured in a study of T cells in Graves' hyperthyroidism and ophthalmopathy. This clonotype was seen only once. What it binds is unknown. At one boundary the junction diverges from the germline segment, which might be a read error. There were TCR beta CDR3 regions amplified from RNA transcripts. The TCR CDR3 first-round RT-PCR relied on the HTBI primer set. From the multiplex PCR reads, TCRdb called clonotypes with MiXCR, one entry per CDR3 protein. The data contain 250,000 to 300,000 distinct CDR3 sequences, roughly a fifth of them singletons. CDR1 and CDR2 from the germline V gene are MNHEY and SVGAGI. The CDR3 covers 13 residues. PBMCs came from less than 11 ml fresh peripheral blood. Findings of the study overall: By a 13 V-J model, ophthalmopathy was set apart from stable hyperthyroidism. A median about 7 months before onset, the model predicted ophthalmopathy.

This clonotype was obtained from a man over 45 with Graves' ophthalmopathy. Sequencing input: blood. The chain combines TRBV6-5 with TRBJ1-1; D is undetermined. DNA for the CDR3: TGTGCCAGCAGTTACTCTTCGGCGTACGAAGCTCTCTTT. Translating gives CASSYSSAYEALF.